This T cell receptor (beta chain) was retrieved from a study of blood T cells in healthy people across ages (dated by TCRdb to the mid-2010s). Regarding the complete study: In model experiments, template switching captured about one uniquely barcoded TCR beta cDNA molecule for every two T cells. To avoid experimental bias, donors of different ages were randomly spread across the sequencing lanes. To track age-related changes in TCR beta repertoire diversity, the study relied on deep sequencing normalized with unique cDNA molecular identifiers. Two additional independent replicas of 1 million unique cDNA reads from the same blood draw were analyzed for two donors (one aged 18 to 30 and one aged 80 or older). The donors were divided into four age groups: young (average roughly 17 years), middle-aged (roughly 42), aged (about 60) and long-lived (82). Study-wide conclusions, independent of this receptor: There was a strong correlation between observed TCR beta diversity and the percentage of naive T cells measured by flow cytometry. The long-lived group showed more naive CD4+ T cells, fewer expanded clones and increased TCR diversity than the aged group, suggesting age selection. Donor CMV infection status was unknown, potentially confounding age-related changes in expanded clonotypes. Because profiling used bulk unsorted PBMCs, naive and antigen-experienced compartments could not be compared conclusively. As age increased, observed TCR beta diversity per million T cells dropped in a roughly linear way, and a significant reduction was already evident by age roughly 40. Estimates of total diversity based on one million sequenced T cells were considered lower bounds and underestimates.

V drops 7 bases and J drops 1 base, leaving 8 bases in between. The CDR3 goes from the cysteine to the phenylalanine over 13 residues. The sequence is cut down to CDR3 DNA, 39 bases in frame from base 1. For CDR1 and CDR2, the germline V gene lists SNHLY and FYNNEI. The donors were roughly 39 Caucasian individuals from Russia, aged roughly 6 to 90 years, who were systemically healthy. Approximately 9.7 milliliters of peripheral blood were drawn from each donor into EDTA-treated Vacutainer tubes. Ficoll-Paque density-gradient centrifugation was used to isolate PBMCs, with at least 6.5 million per sample. Trizol reagent was used to extract total RNA from the PBMCs, yielding at least 5.5 micrograms per sample. The percentages of naive CD45RAhigh/CD27high T cells were determined by flow cytometry on a PBMC aliquot from every donor. Libraries were constructed by 5' RACE. The sample was run on an Illumina HiSeq 2500. A second PCR of roughly 7 to 11 cycles was performed with a sample-barcoded 5' primer and a J-beta primer mix. Each TCR beta cDNA molecule received a unique molecular identifier from a template-switch 5' adaptor carrying 12 random nucleotides. Each sample yielded at least 3 million CDR3-containing paired-end reads. First-strand cDNA was synthesized from all RNA with the Mint cDNA synthesis kit, primed by a TRBC-specific oligonucleotide. After uracil-DNA glycosylase treatment, a first 18-cycle PCR used universal primers M1SS and BC2_uni_R on all cDNA. The paper's processing steps were these. For normalization, 1 million high-quality reads, each with a distinct molecular identifier, were randomly selected from each sample. Instead of being binned into consensus sequences, reads that shared molecular identifiers were thrown out. CDR3 identification, clonotype clustering and error correction used MiTCR with a Q25 quality threshold and the strictest error-elimination algorithm. A nonparametric unseen species model using Euler transformation provided a lower-bound estimate of total TCR beta diversity. TCRdb reran the public reads through fastp at Q25 and MiXCR, keeping productive beta chains. Identical CDR3 proteins give one entry, which carries the most common genes and DNA. TCRdb assigned the V and J calls; the authors' analysis was not used. The sample table records some 710,000 distinct CDR3 sequences; roughly 20% of these occur just once. Together, the top ten hold around a fifth of the sample.

With respect to this clonotype: Its binding antigen is unknown. It has no much larger one-base neighbor in the sample; base qualities were not kept.

Input material: blood. Here the chain combines TRBV2 and TRBJ2-4, with an unclear D gene assignment. This sequence was found in a man aged 70-80 years in good health. Here the CDR3 is given as CASTAGAKNIQYF. The DNA sequence follows: TGTGCCAGCACGGCCGGGGCCAAAAACATTCAGTACTTC.